A selection of T cell receptor beta chains follows, all from one sample in a study of spatial heterogeneity in lung cancer. MiXCR, applied by TCRdb to the 5' RACE reads, yields one record per CDR3 protein. The sample consists of about 70,000 distinct CDR3 sequences, 7.5% to 10% of them appearing once. The sequencing used PBMCs, collected at follow-up. These receptors all stem from a female donor with early-stage non-small cell lung cancer. Both conserved end residues are trimmed from each CDR3. The order of the fields is V gene, clone size, CDR3 length, CDR3 protein. Only some rows state a clone size, as once, few, many or a class for expanded clones.

TRBV9 few 13 ASSVDMFMNTEAF
TRBV7-9 NA 11 ASSSPPTETQY
TRBV7-9 NA 9 ASSYNYGYT
TRBV11-2 many 11 ASSFGRDTEAF
TRBV9 NA 12 ASSVVSGYTEAF
TRBV20-1 many 13 SARGTKTSGYEQY
TRBV30 NA 11 AWSRDRVYEQY
TRBV14 many 10 ASSKVAETQY
TRBV4-2 many 13 ASSPLTGSGNTIY
TRBV20-1 NA 12 SARDAEGFYEQY
TRBV7-7 NA 13 ASSLDGRGTGELF
TRBV5-6 many 12 ASSPGLSGEPLH
TRBV4-1 many 12 ASSEAGEMIEQF
TRBV7-8 few 10 ASAPTGTEAF
TRBV5-1 many 19 ASSLASRLLAGTSARGEQF
TRBV6-6 NA 12 ASRDDRGYNEQF
TRBV2 NA 12 ASSPRRQGGEQY